Following are 24 T cell receptor beta chains from one sample sequenced in a study of blood T cells in healthy people across ages. Together with a sample-barcoded 5' primer, a J-beta primer mix was included in a second PCR lasting about 7 to 11 cycles. Each CDR3 protein is one row after TCRdb ran MiXCR on the 5' RACE reads. The profile shows about 1.8 million distinct CDR3 sequences, roughly 52% of them singletons. Sequencing was done on a sample of blood. These receptors came from a woman between 35 and 50 years old in good health.

The chain combines TRBV15 with TRBJ2-7, with TRBD1 identical over 11 bases. Germline lookup yields CDR1 LNHNV and CDR2 YYDKDF (reference sequence). With 3 bases clipped from V and 7 bases from J, the junction kept 2 bases outside the gene matches. The CDR3 loop spans 13 amino acids. CDR3 amino acids: CATSRDRGLEQYF. CDR3 nucleotide sequence: TGTGCCACCAGCAGGGACAGGGGGCTTGAGCAGTACTTC.

This clonotype came up a few times. The chain links TRBV20-1 to TRBJ2-1; 11 bases agree with TRBD2. The CDR3 sequence is 17 residues long. Germline values: CDR1 DFQATT, CDR2 SNEGSKA (reference sequence). J gave up 8 bases and V 2 bases, and 14 bases lay outside the gene matches. The CDR3 spells CSARPLSGGASIYEQFF. CDR3 nucleotide sequence: TGCAGTGCTAGACCACTTAGCGGGGGGGCCTCTATCTATGAGCAGTTCTTC.

This chain uses TRBV12-3 or TRBV12-4 with TRBJ1-2, with D unclear. CDR3 length: 12 residues. Trimming cost V 1 base and J 8 bases, with 8 bases left between them. In DNA, the CDR3 is TGTGCCAGCAGTTTAGAGTGGTCGGGCTACACCTTC. Translation gives CASSLEWSGYTF.

This clonotype turned up a few times. The chain combines TRBV6-6 with TRBJ1-1; TRBD1 aligns across 9 bases. The germline gives CDR1 MNHNY, CDR2 SVGAGI (reference sequence). V lost 6 bases, J lost 8 bases, and 7 bases stayed unmatched. There are 13 residues in the CDR3. Here the CDR3 reads CASRRGQGAEAFF. CDR3 nucleotides: TGTGCCAGCAGAAGGGGACAGGGAGCAGAAGCTTTCTTT.

The chain is built from TRBV10-3 and TRBJ1-6; D is perhaps TRBD1 (6 bases). Per germline, CDR1 ENHRY and CDR2 SYGVKD. The CDR3 length is 14 residues. The V and J ends lost 8 bases and 5 bases respectively, with 13 bases between them. CDR3 coding DNA: TGTGCCATCCGTCGGGGGGCAGATAATTCACCCCTCCACTTT. Its translation: CAIRRGADNSPLHF.

The chain employs TRBV7-2 and TRBJ2-5; D may be TRBD1 or TRBD2 (6 bases each). The CDR3 runs 16 residues. V was cut by 5 bases and J by 0 bases, with 16 bases left in between. From germline, CDR1 is SGHTA and CDR2 FQGNSA. The CDR3 DNA follows: TGTGCCAGCAGCCCCCGGGGGCAACTGTACCAAGAGACCCAGTACTTC. Amino acids: CASSPRGQLYQETQYF.

The V gene is TRBV9, the J gene TRBJ1-2; no reliable D call. Germline V gene lookup returns CDR1 SGDLS and CDR2 YYNGEE. The CDR3 consists of 15 residues. Trimming took off 2 bases at V and 7 bases at J, with 18 bases between the two ends. This CDR3 reads CASSVPENGLRGYTF. The CDR3 nucleotides are TGTGCCAGCAGCGTGCCAGAGAACGGCTTGCGTGGCTACACCTTC.

This sequence joins TRBV7-2 and TRBJ2-3; D may be TRBD2 (5 bases). Deletions cut 5 bases from V and 2 bases from J, with 17 bases between. CDR1 is SGHTA and CDR2 is FQGNSA in the germline V gene. This CDR3 has 16 residues. The DNA for the CDR3 is TGTGCCAGCAGCATAGTAGCGACGCAAAACACAGATACGCAGTATTTT. Translated, it gives CASSIVATQNTDTQYF. The full variable domain, completed using reference TRBV7-2 and TRBJ2-3, is GAGVSQSPSNKVTEKGKDVELRCDPISGHTALYWYRQSLGQGLEFLIYFQGNSAPDKSGLPSDRFSAERTGGSVSTLTIQRTQQEDSAVYLCASSIVATQNTDTQYFGPGTRLTVL.

V and J are TRBV10-3 and TRBJ1-2, with 7 positions matching TRBD1. The germline gives CDR1 ENHRY, CDR2 SYGVKD. V lost 3 bases to trimming and J lost 2 bases; unmatched junction nucleotides: 9. The CDR3 consists of 16 residues. Here the CDR3 reads CAISDGQAVVNYGYTF. CDR3 bases: TGTGCCATCAGTGATGGACAGGCGGTCGTGAACTATGGCTACACCTTC.

In this sample, this clonotype turned up a few times. The chain recombines TRBV13 with TRBJ2-5; possibly TRBD1 for D (6 bases). The CDR3 loop spans 16 amino acids. CDR1 is PRHDT and CDR2 is FYEKMQ in the germline V gene (reference sequence). V was shortened by 2 bases and J by 0 bases, with 13 bases between the two germline ends. The CDR3 reads CASSLPSGANQETQYF. In nucleotides, the CDR3 is TGTGCCAGCAGCTTACCGTCAGGGGCCAACCAAGAGACCCAGTACTTC.

The chain employs TRBV11-2 and TRBJ2-3; D possibly matches TRBD1 or TRBD2 (6 bases each). The CDR3 spans 17 residues. The ends were cut back, 2 bases at V and 3 bases at J, with 18 bases in the middle. Germline V lookup: CDR1 SGHAT, CDR2 FQNNGV. The CDR3 sequence: CASSLFPGAGSTDTQYF. The CDR3 DNA reads TGTGCCAGCAGCTTATTTCCGGGGGCAGGTTCGACAGATACGCAGTATTTT.

The chain is built from TRBV20-1 and TRBJ2-7; weak D call: TRBD1 (6 bases). There are 13 residues in the CDR3. Germline lookup yields CDR1 DFQATT and CDR2 SNEGSKA (reference sequence). The V gene lost 5 bases and the J gene lost 2 bases, with 13 bases spanning the gap. CDR3 region: CSAGVTGTYEQYF. The CDR3 region has the DNA TGCAGTGCTGGTGTGACAGGAACCTACGAGCAGTACTTC.

This clonotype was counted a few times. The V gene is TRBV9, the J gene TRBJ2-3; a weak D match, TRBD2 (6 bases). V lost 9 bases, J lost 4 bases, and 15 bases lay in between. The CDR3 spans 13 residues. Germline lookup yields CDR1 SGDLS and CDR2 YYNGEE. The CDR3 protein is CATAGPPADTQYF. The CDR3 DNA sequence: TGTGCCACCGCGGGGCCCCCCGCAGATACGCAGTATTTT.

The sample holds one count of this clonotype. This CDR3 reads CASSQDHGAGSGNEQFF. The CDR3 DNA reads as TGTGCCAGCAGCCAAGATCATGGGGCAGGGAGTGGGAATGAGCAGTTCTTC. J is TRBJ2-1 and V is TRBV4-2; D possibly matches TRBD1 or TRBD2 (5 bases each). Looked up from germline, CDR1 is LGHNA and CDR2 is YNFKEQ. This CDR3 region has 17 residues. V lost 0 bases and J lost 7, with 19 bases in between.

This clonotype was seen a few times. This chain uses TRBV12-5 with TRBJ2-7; maybe TRBD2 (5 bases). Trimming stripped 9 bases from V and 2 bases from J, with 11 bases between. Germline-derived CDR1 and CDR2 are LGHNT and FRNRAP. CDR3 length: 12 residues. The CDR3 spells CARETRAYEQYF. The CDR3, as DNA: TGTGCTAGGGAAACGAGGGCCTACGAGCAGTACTTC. Drawing the rest from reference TRBV12-5 and TRBJ2-7, the complete variable domain is DARVTQTPRHKVTEMGQEVTMRCQPILGHNTVFWYRQTMMQGLELLAYFRNRAPLDDSGMPKDRFSAEMPDATLATLKIQPSEPRDSAVYFCARETRAYEQYFGPGTRLTVT.

The chain combines TRBV28 with TRBJ2-4; D gene ambiguous. Germline CDR1 and CDR2: MDHEN and SYDVKM. V lost 4 bases, J lost 0 bases, and 13 bases lay in between. This CDR3 is built from 16 residues. The CDR3 here is CASSSPRLVAKNIQYF. As DNA, the CDR3 is TGTGCCAGCAGTTCCCCCAGACTTGTAGCCAAAAACATTCAGTACTTC. The complete variable domain, with remaining parts taken from reference TRBV28 and TRBJ2-4, reads DVKVTQSSRYLVKRTGEKVFLECVQDMDHENMFWYRQDPGLGLRLIYFSYDVKMKEKGDIPEGYSVSREKKERFSLILESASTNQTSMYLCASSSPRLVAKNIQYFGAGTRLSVL.

The chain has TRBV7-2 and TRBJ2-3; 9 nucleotides match TRBD1. The CDR3 sequence is 15 residues long. The J segment lost 8 bases and the V segment lost 1 base, leaving 7 bases of the junction unmatched. Germline V CDR1 and CDR2: SGHTA, FQGNSA. The CDR3 sequence: CASSLEGTGGFTQYF. The CDR3 DNA is TGTGCCAGCAGCTTAGAGGGAACAGGGGGCTTTACGCAGTATTTT.

To note about this clonotype: Being one base from a much bigger clone, this may be a read error. J is TRBJ2-1 and V is TRBV3-1; tentative D call: TRBD1 (5 bases). The J call may be mistaken, given a closer DNA end match to TRBJ2-7. CDR1 is LGHDT and CDR2 is YNNKEL in the germline V gene (reference sequence). The CDR3 runs 15 residues. Here the CDR3 reads CASSPRQSSYNEQYF. CDR3 in DNA: TGTGCCAGCAGCCCCCGACAGAGCTCCTACAATGAGCAGTACTTC.

The chain is built from TRBV20-1 and TRBJ2-3, with 10 nucleotides matching TRBD2. J lost 1 base, V lost 1 base, and 17 bases had no gene match. CDR3 length: 20 amino acids. The V gene's germline CDR1 is DFQATT and CDR2 SNEGSKA (reference sequence). The DNA of the CDR3 is TGCAGTGCTAGAGCCCTATGGCGGACTAGCGGTGAGGGAGGCACAGATACGCAGTATTTT. This sequence encodes CSARALWRTSGEGGTDTQYF.

The gene calls are TRBV20-1 and TRBJ1-2; 9 nucleotides agree with TRBD1. The CDR3 runs to 13 residues. V shed 4 bases and J 8 bases; nucleotides not matched to a gene: 8. Germline lookup yields CDR1 DFQATT and CDR2 SNEGSKA (reference sequence). The CDR3 loop is CSAKLRQGVGYTF. CDR3 coding DNA: TGCAGTGCTAAATTGCGACAGGGGGTGGGCTACACCTTC.

CDR3 region: CASSFDSALHF. The CDR3 coding sequence is TGTGCCAGCAGCTTCGACTCGGCCCTCCACTTT. The chain is built from TRBV11-2 and TRBJ1-6, with D uncertain. The CDR3 is 11 residues long. Per the germline V gene, CDR1 is SGHAT and CDR2 is FQNNGV. V dropped 3 bases and J dropped 14 bases, with 8 bases sitting between them.

This sequence joins TRBV5-1 and TRBJ2-1, with D possibly called TRBD1 or TRBD2 (5 bases each). V lost 4 bases and J lost 8, with 16 bases in between. The length of the CDR3 is 14 residues. Germline V gene data show CDR1 as SGHRS and CDR2 as YFSETQ. The CDR3 here is CASSTAVRGDEQFF. CDR3 nucleotides: TGCGCCAGCAGCACCGCTGTTCGGGGCGATGAGCAGTTCTTC.

This clonotype has only a few counts. The gene calls are TRBV20-1 and TRBJ2-3; tentatively, D is TRBD1 (5 bases). CDR1 DFQATT and CDR2 SNEGSKA come from the germline V gene (reference sequence). V gave up 1 base and J gave up 6 bases, with 17 bases separating them. CDR3 length equals 15 residues. The CDR3 DNA reads as TGCAGTGCTAGAGGCCCGGACGCAGGGTGGGATACGCAGTATTTT. This gives the protein CSARGPDAGWDTQYF.

Note on this clonotype: An end of the junction differs from the germline gene, which may be a read error. This chain links TRBV20-1 with TRBJ2-1; D remains unclear. Germline V gene data show CDR1 as DFQATT and CDR2 as SNEGSKA (reference sequence). The CDR3 is 14 amino acids. The CDR3 DNA reads TGCAGTGCTAGAGAGGACCTTACATACAATGGGCAGTTCTTC. This codes for CSAREDLTYNGQFF.